This entry lists 9 T cell receptor beta chains sequenced from one sample in a study of blood T cell repertoires in COVID-19. Here immunoSEQ multiplex PCR was the method, and the copy in TCRdb shows in-frame clones only, minus some. Of around 37,000 clones listed, roughly 87% are singletons. Sequenced material: peripheral blood. These receptors were collected from a man between 45 and 60 years old with active or convalescent COVID-19.

The chain has TRBV5-1 and TRBJ2-3, with TRBD2 matching 8 bases. V gave up 4 bases and J gave up 1 base; unmatched junction bases: 8. The CDR3 sequence is 16 residues long. Germline assignment: CDR1 SGHRS and CDR2 YFSETQ. This chain's CDR3 is CASSPRGEHRTDTQYF. CDR3 nucleotides: TGCGCCAGCAGCCCGCGGGGGGAGCACCGCACAGATACGCAGTATTTT.

The count of this clone is one. This chain links TRBV11-2 with TRBJ2-2, with 14 bases that match TRBD2. Germline CDR1 is SGHAT and CDR2 is FQNNGV. V dropped 10 bases and J dropped 7; count of bases not matched to a gene: 11. The CDR3 covers 16 residues. CDR3 region: CATPEGTSGSVGELFF. In DNA form, the CDR3 reads TGTGCCACCCCGGAAGGGACTAGCGGGAGTGTCGGGGAGCTGTTTTTT.

This chain uses TRBV6-2 or TRBV6-3 with TRBJ1-2, with D perhaps matching TRBD1 (6 bases). Trimming shortened V by 4 bases and J by 8 bases, and 11 bases separated the two germline ends. This CDR3 has 12 residues. Germline CDR1 is MNHEY and CDR2 is SVGEGT. CDR3 loop: CASSSTGFGYTF. The CDR3 bases are TGTGCCAGCAGTTCTACAGGGTTCGGCTACACCTTC.

The chain uses TRBV6-5 and TRBJ2-3; the D gene is possibly TRBD2 (7 bases). V was pared by 8 bases and J by 1 base, with 13 bases between. Germline CDR1 reads MNHEY; CDR2 reads SVGAGI. The CDR3 totals 14 residues. The DNA for the CDR3 is TGTGCCAGCCTAGCGGAGGGGGGCACAGATACGCAGTATTTT. Translating it yields CASLAEGGTDTQYF.

This clone occurred a few times. The chain employs TRBV30 and TRBJ2-7, with TRBD1 matching 11 bases. Germline CDR1 GTSNPN, CDR2 SVGIG (reference sequence). The CDR3 is 14 amino acids. Unmatched junction bases numbered 2, after V lost 2 bases and J lost 2 bases. The chain's CDR3 is CAWSTDRGPYEQYF. DNA of the CDR3: TGTGCCTGGAGTACGGACAGGGGGCCCTACGAGCAGTACTTC.

The rearrangement joins TRBV7-2 to TRBJ2-5; the D gene is possibly TRBD2 (5 bases). The CDR3 runs to 15 residues. Trimming removed 5 bases from V and 4 bases from J, with 17 bases in between. Germline V CDR1 and CDR2: SGHTA, FQGNSA. The CDR3 coding sequence is TGTGCCAGCAGCCTCATAGGTGGAGGTGCAGAGACCCAGTACTTC. It encodes CASSLIGGGAETQYF.

This clone appeared once. The V and J genes are TRBV20-1 and TRBJ1-5; perhaps TRBD1 as D (6 bases). Germline values: CDR1 DFQATT, CDR2 SNEGSKA (reference sequence). Between the trimmed V and J ends, which lost 3 bases and 6 bases, there was a span of 12 bases. This CDR3 contains 13 residues. CDR3 in DNA: TGCAGTGCTAGTGGGCAGGGGCCTCAGCCCCAGCATTTT. Protein sequence: CSASGQGPQPQHF.

The V call is TRBV13, the J call TRBJ1-6, with 7 bases identical to TRBD1. The length of the CDR3 is 14 residues. V shed 7 bases, J shed 8 bases, and the junction held 8 bases outside the gene matches. Germline values: CDR1 PRHDT, CDR2 FYEKMQ (reference sequence). The CDR3 nucleotides are TGTGCCAGCACCCAAGGGGGCGGGTATTCACCCCTCCACTTT. Translation gives CASTQGGGYSPLHF.

V gene TRBV9 combines with J gene TRBJ2-3; unclear D gene. The CDR3 sequence is 15 residues long. V was clipped by 1 base and J by 0 bases, with 9 bases between them. Per germline, CDR1 SGDLS and CDR2 YYNGEE. CDR3 sequence reads: CASSVNPGSTDTQYF. The CDR3 nucleotides read TGTGCCAGCAGCGTAAATCCGGGTAGCACAGATACGCAGTATTTT.